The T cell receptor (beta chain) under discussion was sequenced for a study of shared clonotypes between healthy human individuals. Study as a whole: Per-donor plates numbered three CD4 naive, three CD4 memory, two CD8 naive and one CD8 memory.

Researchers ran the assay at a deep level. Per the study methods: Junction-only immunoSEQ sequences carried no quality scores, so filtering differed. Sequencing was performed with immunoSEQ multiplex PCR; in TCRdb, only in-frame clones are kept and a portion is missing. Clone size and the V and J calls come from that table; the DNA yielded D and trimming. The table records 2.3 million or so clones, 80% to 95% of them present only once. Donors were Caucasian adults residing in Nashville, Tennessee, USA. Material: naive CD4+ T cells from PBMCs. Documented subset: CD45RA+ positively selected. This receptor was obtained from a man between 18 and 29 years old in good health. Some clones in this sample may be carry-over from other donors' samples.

The CDR3 region is CASSPGGQGLYEQYF. CDR3 sequence (DNA): TGTGCCAGCAGCCCGGGGGGACAGGGGTTATACGAGCAGTACTTC. The chain couples TRBV5-4 to TRBJ2-7; 10 nucleotides agree with TRBD1. The CDR3 spans 15 residues. The junction had 8 bases not matched to a gene; V was cut back by 4 bases and J by 4 bases. Per the germline V gene, CDR1 is SGHNT and CDR2 is YYREEE (reference sequence).